What follows are 22 T cell receptor beta chains derived from one specimen sequenced in a study of read filtering for tumor transcriptome and immune sequencing. The library was built from around 380 ng RNA with molecular barcoded adaptors for alpha/delta and beta/gamma chains. TCRdb reprocessed the reads via MiXCR and lists one record per CDR3 protein. This sample has about 130,000 distinct CDR3 sequences; 13% occur once, and the top ten carry about 11%. Sequencing input: a population of CD138-negative cells sorted from bone marrow. Receptor source: a donor at least 40 years old with multiple myeloma.

To note about this clonotype: The junction departs from the called germline gene at one end, perhaps through a read error. The V and J genes are TRBV11-3 and TRBJ2-1, with 9 nucleotides matching TRBD2. Germline CDR1 reads SGHNT; CDR2 reads YENEEA. There are 14 residues in the CDR3. CDR3 coding DNA: TGTGCCAGCAGTGTTTTGCGGGAGGGTAATGAGCAGTCCTTC. Translated: CASSVLREGNEQSF.

This clonotype was detected many times. V is TRBV7-3 and J is TRBJ2-5, with 7 bases that match TRBD2. J gave up 5 bases and V 2 bases, and 8 bases lay outside the gene matches. The germline CDR1 and CDR2 sequences are SGHTA and FQGTGA. The CDR3 is made up of 15 amino acids. CDR3 loop: CASSLASTGGETQYF. DNA of the CDR3: TGTGCCAGCAGCTTAGCCAGTACCGGGGGGGAGACCCAGTACTTC.

The table lists this clonotype with many counts. This sequence joins TRBV20-1 and TRBJ2-3, with 9 bases fitting TRBD2. The CDR3 contains 14 residues. Germline V gives CDR1 DFQATT, CDR2 SNEGSKA (reference sequence). The V segment lost 4 bases and the J segment 5 bases; nucleotides outside the gene matches: 7. In DNA form, the CDR3 reads TGCAGTGCTATACTAGCGGGTCCTAAAGATACGCAGTATTTT. As protein: CSAILAGPKDTQYF.

This clonotype has at least ten counts. The V and J genes are TRBV20-1 and TRBJ2-7; possibly TRBD1 for D (6 bases). The CDR3 contains 12 residues. V was pared by 4 bases and J by 1 base, with 8 bases between. Germline V gene data show CDR1 as DFQATT and CDR2 as SNEGSKA (reference sequence). CDR3 DNA sequence: TGCAGTGCTACGGACAGATCCTACGAGCAGTACTTC. It yields the protein CSATDRSYEQYF.

This clonotype was recorded at least ten times. The chain combines TRBV5-1 with TRBJ2-5, with D perhaps TRBD1 (6 bases). The CDR3 has 15 amino acids. V lost 0 bases and J lost 1, with 10 bases in between. Looked up from germline, CDR1 is SGHRS and CDR2 is YFSETQ. In DNA, the CDR3 is TGCGCCAGCAGCTTGGGAGGGGGACGCCAAGAGACCCAGTACTTC. Translating it yields CASSLGGGRQETQYF. The full variable domain, in which reference TRBV5-1 and TRBJ2-5 provide the parts outside the CDR3, is KAGVTQTPRYLIKTRGQQVTLSCSPISGHRSVSWYQQTPGQGLQFLFEYFSETQRNKGNFPGRFSGRQFSNSRSEMNVSTLELGDSALYLCASSLGGGRQETQYFGPGTRLLVL.

This clonotype was found many times. This chain uses TRBV7-2 with TRBJ2-5; 8 bases agree with TRBD1. Germline lookup yields CDR1 SGHTA and CDR2 FQGNSA. The CDR3 covers 14 residues. V lost 5 bases, J lost 3 bases, and 5 bases stayed unmatched. The CDR3 DNA is TGTGCCAGCAGCGCACAGGGGGGAGAAGAGACCCAGTACTTC. The encoded protein is CASSAQGGEETQYF.

The rearrangement links TRBV2 to TRBJ1-1, with D possibly matching TRBD1 (6 bases). Germline V gives CDR1 SNHLY, CDR2 FYNNEI. With 4 bases removed from V and 1 base from J, the gap between germline ends came to 13 bases. This CDR3 comprises 15 residues. The CDR3 DNA reads TGTGCCAGCAGTGTGGGGGGCGTGGGGAACACTGAAGCTTTCTTT. It translates to CASSVGGVGNTEAFF.

This clonotype has a handful of counts. In DNA, the CDR3 is TGTGCCAGCAGCTTGGCCCAGGGGGCCGGCACTGAAGCTTTCTTT. It specifies CASSLAQGAGTEAFF. V and J are TRBV5-4 and TRBJ1-1, with TRBD1 matching over 8 bases. This CDR3 has 15 residues. After removal of 0 bases from V and 4 bases from J, the junction contained 5 bases not matched to a gene. Germline V gives CDR1 SGHNT, CDR2 YYREEE (reference sequence).

This clonotype has at least ten counts. This rearrangement joins TRBV5-1 to TRBJ1-1; 7 bases agree with TRBD1. V dropped 4 bases and J dropped 1; count of bases not matched to a gene: 7. This CDR3 is 15 amino acids long. Germline V lookup: CDR1 SGHRS, CDR2 YFSETQ. In nucleotides, the CDR3 is TGCGCCAGCAGCCCCCAGGACAGGCCGAACACTGAAGCTTTCTTT. It yields the protein CASSPQDRPNTEAFF.

This clonotype was seen only a few times. The chain is built from TRBV7-9 and TRBJ1-2, with 7 bases that match TRBD1. V lost 4 bases and J lost 4; bases outside the gene matches: 6. This CDR3 contains 14 residues. Germline loops: CDR1 SEHNR, CDR2 FQNEAQ (reference sequence). The CDR3: CASSSDREGYGYTF. In nucleotides, the CDR3 is TGTGCCAGCAGCTCCGACAGGGAGGGCTATGGCTACACCTTC.

This clonotype turned up a few times. This chain uses TRBV19 with TRBJ1-1, with TRBD1 identical over 8 bases. The CDR3 is 19 amino acids. The V and J ends lost 2 bases and 1 base, in that order; junction bases with no gene match: 15. In germline, CDR1 is LNHDA, CDR2 SQIVND (reference sequence). The CDR3 loop reads CASSISTGGSIRGNTEAFF. The DNA for the CDR3 is TGTGCCAGTAGTATATCCACAGGGGGTTCTATTCGCGGGAACACTGAAGCTTTCTTT.

This clonotype was picked up a small number of times. The chain has TRBV14 and TRBJ1-1; a possible D gene is TRBD1 (5 bases). The CDR3 is 15 amino acids. Germline assignment: CDR1 SGHDN and CDR2 FVKESK. Trimming left V 1 base short and J 10 bases short, with 19 bases between. The DNA of the CDR3 is TGTGCCAGCAGCCAAGTTCCCGTCTGGTCCGGGGGAGCTTTCTTT. Translation gives CASSQVPVWSGGAFF.

This clonotype was detected ten times or more. The chain combines TRBV29-1 with TRBJ2-1, with a possible D match to TRBD2 (5 bases). The CDR3 covers 11 residues. Germline CDR1 and CDR2: SQVTM and ANQGSEA. V was cut by 4 bases and J by 12 bases, with 13 bases left in between. CDR3 nucleotide sequence: TGCAGCGTTGTGGAGGACGTAGGGCAGTTCTTC. It specifies CSVVEDVGQFF.

This clonotype was detected a few times. The chain has TRBV14 and TRBJ2-3; 13 bases match TRBD2. This CDR3 contains 16 residues. Germline V gene lookup returns CDR1 SGHDN and CDR2 FVKESK. V was clipped by 4 bases and J by 3 bases; unmatched bases: 4. CDR3 in amino acids: CASSLPGLAGTDTQYF. DNA of the CDR3: TGTGCCAGCAGCCTTCCGGGACTAGCGGGGACAGATACGCAGTATTTT.

This clonotype has at least ten counts. One end of the junction varies from germline; a read error may be responsible. The chain employs TRBV30 and TRBJ2-1, with 8 bases aligning to TRBD2. The CDR3 totals 11 residues. The germline gives CDR1 GTSNPN, CDR2 SVGIG (reference sequence). CDR3 sequence (DNA): TGTGCCTGGAGTGTACTAGGTAGCGGGGCCTTC. This translates into CAWSVLGSGAF.

In its sample, this clonotype was seen a few times. The CDR3 coding sequence is TGTGCCAGCACGCCCGGGGAGCTGTTTTTT. Its translation is CASTPGELFF. V is TRBV6-1 and J is TRBJ2-2; D is unclear. Trimming shortened V by 7 bases and J by 6 bases, and 3 bases separated the two germline ends. This CDR3 is built from 10 residues. Per germline, CDR1 MNHNS and CDR2 SASEGT.

This clonotype showed up just a few times. The gene calls are TRBV5-1 and TRBJ2-3; the match to TRBD2 covers 8 bases. CDR1 is SGHRS, CDR2 YFSETQ, per germline. J lost 4 bases, V lost 0 bases, and 7 bases had no gene match. The CDR3 length is 16 residues. In DNA form, the CDR3 reads TGCGCCAGCAGCTTGGATGCGGGGGGCGCCGCAGATACGCAGTATTTT. Amino acid sequence: CASSLDAGGAADTQYF. Based on the CDR3 plus reference TRBV5-1 and TRBJ2-3, the full variable domain is KAGVTQTPRYLIKTRGQQVTLSCSPISGHRSVSWYQQTPGQGLQFLFEYFSETQRNKGNFPGRFSGRQFSNSRSEMNVSTLELGDSALYLCASSLDAGGAADTQYFGPGTRLTVL.

This clonotype occurred a few times. A read error may be the cause here, since a much bigger clone is one base away. The J gene is TRBJ1-1, the V gene TRBV7-8; D is possibly TRBD1 (6 bases). CDR1 is SGHVS, CDR2 FQNEAQ, per germline. CDR3 length equals 13 residues. CDR3 nucleotides: TGTGCCAGCAGTAGGGGGGTTGGAACTGAAGCTCTCTTT. This sequence encodes CASSRGVGTEALF. The full variable domain, with the rest looked up from reference TRBV7-8 and TRBJ1-1, is GAGVSQSPRYKVAKRGQDVALRCDPISGHVSLFWYQQALGQGPEFLTYFQNEAQLDKSGLPSDRFFAERPEGSVSTLKIQRTQQEDSAVYLCASSRGVGTEALFGQGTRLTVV.

This chain joins TRBV19 and TRBJ1-1, with D possibly matching TRBD1 (5 bases). V lost 3 bases to trimming and J lost 1 base, with 6 bases between them. The CDR3 loop spans 13 amino acids. Germline V gene sequence: CDR1 LNHDA, CDR2 SQIVND (reference sequence). This chain's CDR3 is CASSIDRNTEAFF. The CDR3 DNA sequence: TGTGCCAGTAGTATTGACAGGAACACTGAAGCTTTCTTT.

As concerns this clonotype: Since a much larger clone is just one base distant, this may be a read error. This sequence joins TRBV4-1 and TRBJ2-7; 12 bases are a match to TRBD2. This CDR3 is 18 amino acids long. The V and J ends lost 4 bases and 4 bases, in that order; junction bases with no gene match: 14. Per the germline V gene, CDR1 is MGHRA and CDR2 is YSYEKL. CDR3 bases: TGCGCCAGCAGCCGAGGTCCCCCCGGACTAGCGGGAACTTACGAGCAGTACTTC. The encoded protein is CASSRGPPGLAGTYEQYF.

This clonotype appeared many times. V usage is TRBV12-3 or TRBV12-4 and J usage is TRBJ2-1, with 10 positions matching TRBD1. The CDR3 runs to 14 residues. The V segment lost 5 bases and the J segment 9 bases; nucleotides outside the gene matches: 7. The CDR3 reads CASSNPGQGSEQFF. In nucleotides, the CDR3 is TGTGCCAGCAGTAACCCGGGACAGGGGAGTGAGCAGTTCTTC.

This clonotype has at least ten counts. The chain couples TRBV5-1 to TRBJ1-1; D remains unclear. The CDR3 sequence is 15 residues long. Per the germline V gene, CDR1 is SGHRS and CDR2 is YFSETQ. Trimming removed 0 bases from V and 1 base from J, with 10 bases in between. Here the CDR3 reads CASSLGGRGNTEAFF. DNA of the CDR3: TGCGCCAGCAGCTTGGGAGGGCGCGGGAACACTGAAGCTTTCTTT.